Shown below are 27 T cell receptor beta chains from a single sample sequenced in a study of CD8 T cells in Susac syndrome. Random hexamers primed reverse transcription of about 0.45 to 1 ug RNA. TCRdb re-called the immunoSEQ multiplex PCR reads with MiXCR, one entry per CDR3 protein. This sample carries around 280,000 distinct CDR3 sequences, about 92% of them seen once, and the ten largest clones take roughly 0.064%. The specimen sequenced was CD4+ T cells from PBMCs. The source is a human donor with multiple sclerosis.

This clonotype is a singleton in its sample. The V call is TRBV5-6, the J call TRBJ1-6; 7 bases are a match to TRBD1. With 0 bases clipped from V and 4 bases from J, the junction kept 4 bases outside the gene matches. The length of the CDR3 is 16 residues. Germline V CDR1 and CDR2: SGHDT, YYEEEE. This CDR3 is CASSLDRGTYNSPLHF. DNA of the CDR3: TGTGCCAGCAGCTTGGACAGGGGAACTTATAATTCACCCCTCCACTTT. The full variable domain, completed using reference TRBV5-6 and TRBJ1-6, is DAGVTQSPTHLIKTRGQQVTLRCSPKSGHDTVSWYQQALGQGPQFIFQYYEEEERQRGNFPDRFSGHQFPNYSSELNVNALLLGDSALYLCASSLDRGTYNSPLHFGNGTRLTVT.

The table lists this clonotype with a count of one. The rearrangement links TRBV11-3 to TRBJ1-6; D remains ambiguous. The CDR3 loop spans 17 amino acids. Trimming took 0 bases from V and 8 from J, leaving 17 bases between them. Per the germline V gene, CDR1 is SGHNT and CDR2 is YENEEA. The CDR3 nucleotides are TGTGCCAGCAGCTTAGATGTTCGGGGAGCCCCACATTCACCCCTCCACTTT. This translates into CASSLDVRGAPHSPLHF. The full variable domain, rest sourced from reference TRBV11-3 and TRBJ1-6, is EAGVVQSPRYKIIEKKQPVAFWCNPISGHNTLYWYLQNLGQGPELLIRYENEEAVDDSQLPKDRFSAERLKGVDSTLKIQPAELGDSAVYLCASSLDVRGAPHSPLHFGNGTRLTVT.

V gene TRBV20-1 combines with J gene TRBJ1-2; 7 bases match TRBD1. The germline gives CDR1 DFQATT, CDR2 SNEGSKA (reference sequence). CDR3 length equals 13 residues. V lost 6 bases and J lost 4; bases outside the gene matches: 8. The CDR3 spells CSAPTGTAYGYTF. The CDR3 DNA follows: TGCAGTGCCCCAACCGGGACAGCCTATGGCTACACCTTC.

The chain carries TRBV4-1 and TRBJ2-5, with D unclear. The V end was cut by 1 base, the J end by 5 bases, with 11 bases between. CDR3 size: 14 residues. In germline, CDR1 is MGHRA, CDR2 YSYEKL. The CDR3 sequence is CASSQGFREETQYF. Written as DNA, the CDR3 is TGCGCCAGCAGCCAAGGTTTCAGAGAGGAGACCCAGTACTTC.

The V gene is TRBV4-1, the J gene TRBJ2-7; 9 bases line up with TRBD2. V was clipped by 4 bases and J by 6 bases; unmatched bases: 13. The germline V gene has CDR1 MGHRA and CDR2 YSYEKL. CDR3 length: 16 residues. In nucleotides, the CDR3 is TGCGCCAGCAGCCTAAAAGACTCGAGCGGGAGGACCGAGCAGTACTTC. This sequence encodes CASSLKDSSGRTEQYF.

J is TRBJ2-3 and V is TRBV5-1; D uncertain. CDR3 size: 13 residues. Trimming removed 4 bases at V and 6 bases at J, with 12 bases between. Per the germline V gene, CDR1 is SGHRS and CDR2 is YFSETQ. In nucleotides, the CDR3 is TGCGCCAGCAGCCCCTTAACGGGCGATACGCAGTATTTT. As protein: CASSPLTGDTQYF.

This chain joins TRBV3-1 and TRBJ1-2, with D perhaps matching TRBD1 (5 bases). The CDR3 loop spans 15 amino acids. Germline loops: CDR1 LGHDT, CDR2 YNNKEL (reference sequence). Trimming left V 2 bases short and J 5 bases short, with 15 bases between. The CDR3 coding sequence is TGTGCCAGCAGCCAAAATCTTGGGACTGGGTATGGCTACACCTTC. This codes for CASSQNLGTGYGYTF.

This clonotype was seen once. The V and J genes are TRBV7-9 and TRBJ2-7; TRBD1 aligns across 7 bases. The CDR3 totals 15 residues. Germline CDR1 reads SEHNR; CDR2 reads FQNEAQ (reference sequence). V lost 8 bases, J lost 3 bases, and 13 bases stayed unmatched. The CDR3 DNA is TGTGCCAGCGCCTCTTCGACAGGGCTTATCTACGAGCAGTACTTC. It translates to CASASSTGLIYEQYF.

This rearrangement joins TRBV6-5 to TRBJ1-5; 8 bases line up with TRBD1. The CDR3 is made up of 15 amino acids. V lost 6 bases, J lost 3 bases, and 7 bases stayed unmatched. Germline CDR1 MNHEY, CDR2 SVGAGI. This CDR3 is CASSPDRGPNQPQHF. The CDR3 DNA is TGTGCCAGCAGCCCCGACAGGGGACCCAATCAGCCCCAGCATTTT.

This chain connects TRBV2 to TRBJ2-3; 8 positions agree with TRBD1. The CDR3 spans 13 residues. Trimming removed 7 bases from V and 4 bases from J; junction bases left unmatched: 4. Germline CDR1 is SNHLY and CDR2 is FYNNEI. As DNA, the CDR3 is TGTGCCAGCAAGGACAGGGCGCCAGATACGCAGTATTTT. This encodes CASKDRAPDTQYF. The full variable domain, its missing parts supplied by reference TRBV2 and TRBJ2-3, is EPEVTQTPSHQVTQMGQEVILRCVPISNHLYFYWYRQILGQKVEFLVSFYNNEISEKSEIFDDQFSVERPDGSNFTLKIRSTKLEDSAMYFCASKDRAPDTQYFGPGTRLTVL.

The chain carries TRBV7-2 and TRBJ1-1; no clear D. The CDR3 consists of 15 residues. The V gene lost 5 bases and the J gene lost 5 bases, with 18 bases spanning the gap. Germline lookup yields CDR1 SGHTA and CDR2 FQGNSA. The CDR3 loop reads CASSPPVHPVTEAFF. CDR3 nucleotide sequence: TGTGCCAGCAGCCCCCCTGTTCACCCGGTAACTGAAGCTTTCTTT.

The sample holds one count of this clonotype. The chain joins TRBV7-3 to TRBJ2-7; the match to TRBD2 covers 8 bases. The CDR3 runs to 15 residues. V trimming: 5 bases; J trimming: 0 bases; junction bases outside the gene matches: 6. Germline CDR1 SGHTA, CDR2 FQGTGA. The CDR3 protein is CASSPSGPASYEQYF. CDR3 sequence (DNA): TGTGCCAGCAGCCCTAGCGGGCCCGCCTCCTACGAGCAGTACTTC. The variable domain in full, completed from reference TRBV7-3 and TRBJ2-7, reads GAGVSQTPSNKVTEKGKYVELRCDPISGHTALYWYRQSLGQGPEFLIYFQGTGAADDSGLPNDRFFAVRPEGSVSTLKIQRTERGDSAVYLCASSPSGPASYEQYFGPGTRLTVT.

V gene TRBV12-3 or TRBV12-4 combines with J gene TRBJ1-5; D is ambiguous. The CDR3 is 14 residues long. The germline V and J ends were trimmed by 3 bases and 10 bases, with 16 bases remaining between them. CDR3 nucleotide sequence: TGTGCCAGCAGTTTTTCCAACGCTGGTCGACCCCAGCATTTT. Its protein is CASSFSNAGRPQHF.

In nucleotides, the CDR3 is TGTGCCAGCAGCTCAGGGAGTAGCACTGAAGCTTTCTTT. Translated: CASSSGSSTEAFF. The chain recombines TRBV6-1 with TRBJ1-1; D perhaps matches TRBD1 (5 bases). The germline CDR1 and CDR2 sequences are MNHNS and SASEGT. CDR3 size: 13 residues. V gave up 6 bases and J gave up 4 bases, with 12 bases separating them.

The chain is built from TRBV27 and TRBJ2-5; D gene unclear. Germline V CDR1 and CDR2: MNHEY, SMNVEV (reference sequence). The CDR3 has 13 residues. V shed 5 bases and J shed 2 bases, with 9 bases lying between them. CDR3 region: CASSQRRQETQYF. CDR3 coding DNA: TGTGCCAGCAGTCAACGCCGACAAGAGACCCAGTACTTC.

This chain uses TRBV5-1 with TRBJ2-5; 9 bases align to TRBD2. Germline CDR1 SGHRS, CDR2 YFSETQ. The CDR3 is made up of 17 amino acids. Trimming cost V 0 bases and J 5 bases; bases outside gene matches: 11. CDR3 region: CASSLVASGASGETQYF. The CDR3 nucleotides read TGCGCCAGCAGCTTGGTGGCTAGCGGGGCCTCAGGGGAGACCCAGTACTTC.

V is TRBV12-3 or TRBV12-4 and J is TRBJ2-1; D unresolved. The V and J ends lost 7 bases and 2 bases respectively, with 18 bases between them. CDR3 size: 16 residues. CDR3 DNA sequence: TGTGCCAGCACCAAAAGAAACGGCGGTGCCTACAATGAGCAGTTCTTC. Translating gives CASTKRNGGAYNEQFF.

The chain couples TRBV7-9 to TRBJ2-1, with D tentatively TRBD1 or TRBD2 (5 bases each). Looked up from germline, CDR1 is SEHNR and CDR2 is FQNEAQ (reference sequence). The length of the CDR3 is 15 residues. Trimming removed 5 bases from V and 2 bases from J, with 13 bases in between. In nucleotides, the CDR3 is TGTGCCAGCAGCCGGGCGAGGGGACCCTACAATGAGCAGTTCTTC. This encodes CASSRARGPYNEQFF. The complete variable domain, with remaining parts taken from reference TRBV7-9 and TRBJ2-1, reads DTGVSQNPRHKITKRGQNVTFRCDPISEHNRLYWYRQTLGQGPEFLTYFQNEAQLEKSRLLSDRFSAERPKGSFSTLEIQRTEQGDSAMYLCASSRARGPYNEQFFGPGTRLTVL.

This clonotype was picked up a small number of times. This chain connects TRBV29-1 to TRBJ2-1; 8 nucleotides line up with TRBD1. CDR3 length equals 14 residues. CDR1 and CDR2 from the germline V gene are SQVTM and ANQGSEA. V shed 7 bases and J 9 bases; nucleotides not matched to a gene: 14. The DNA of the CDR3 is TGCAGCGCCGAGGACAGGGACGCTTCGAGTGAGCAGTTCTTC. Amino acid sequence: CSAEDRDASSEQFF.

The sample holds a few counts of this clonotype. One end of the junction does not line up with germline, which may come from a read error. DNA of the CDR3: TGTGCCAGCTCACCAGGAACGGGGAACACTGAAGCTTTCTTT. Its protein is CASSPGTGNTEAFF. The V call is TRBV5-1, the J call TRBJ1-1, with D unresolved. The germline CDR1 and CDR2 sequences are SGHRS and YFSETQ. The CDR3 contains 14 residues.

V gene TRBV20-1 combines with J gene TRBJ2-5; TRBD2 agrees at 9 bases. CDR3 length: 13 residues. The junction had 7 bases not matched to a gene; V was cut back by 6 bases and J by 5 bases. CDR1 is DFQATT and CDR2 is SNEGSKA in the germline V gene (reference sequence). CDR3: CSAFSGSSETQYF. The CDR3 DNA reads as TGCAGTGCCTTTAGCGGGAGCAGTGAGACCCAGTACTTC.

The chain couples TRBV20-1 to TRBJ2-7; TRBD2 matches 9 bases. J lost 6 bases, V lost 0 bases, and 9 bases had no gene match. Germline CDR1 and CDR2: DFQATT and SNEGSKA (reference sequence). This CDR3 has 15 residues. Here the CDR3 reads CSARDRAGGSLEQYF. As DNA, the CDR3 is TGCAGTGCTAGAGATAGAGCGGGAGGTTCCCTCGAGCAGTACTTC.

In this sample, this clonotype turned up once. The V call is TRBV6-5, the J call TRBJ1-6, with D unclear. The CDR3 sequence is 16 residues long. Germline V gives CDR1 MNHEY, CDR2 SVGAGI. V lost 0 bases and J 6 bases, leaving 12 bases between the germline ends. The CDR3 coding sequence is TGTGCCAGCAGTTACTCCGGGCCAGTACTTAATTCACCCCTCCACTTT. Translated: CASSYSGPVLNSPLHF.

J is TRBJ2-1 and V is TRBV18; D call uncertain. The CDR3 runs 13 residues. CDR1 and CDR2 from the germline V gene are KGHSH and LQKENI. V was trimmed by 5 bases and J by 6 bases, leaving 11 bases between them. Here the CDR3 DNA reads TGTGCCAGCTCATCAGACTCACTCAATGAGCAGTTCTTC. It specifies CASSSDSLNEQFF.

The V and J genes are TRBV6-9 and TRBJ2-5, with 10 bases lining up with TRBD2. V was clipped by 7 bases and J by 4 bases; unmatched bases: 24. Germline V lookup: CDR1 MNHGY, CDR2 SVAAGI. This CDR3 contains 20 residues. In DNA form, the CDR3 reads TGTGCCAGCACGTTGGTCCCAGGCCCGCTAGCGGGGGTGTCTGGAGAGACCCAGTACTTC. Protein sequence: CASTLVPGPLAGVSGETQYF.

In its sample, this clonotype was seen once. The CDR3 sequence: CASSAQAGGTEAFF. For the CDR3, the DNA is TGCGCCAGCAGCGCCCAAGCTGGAGGCACTGAAGCTTTCTTT. The chain joins TRBV5-1 to TRBJ1-1; no reliable D call. Trimming took off 4 bases at V and 4 bases at J, with 14 bases between the two ends. The CDR3 extends over 14 amino acids. The germline V gene has CDR1 SGHRS and CDR2 YFSETQ.

The chain employs TRBV5-1 and TRBJ2-1, with 8 bases identical to TRBD2. There are 16 residues in the CDR3. The V segment lost 4 bases and the J segment 6 bases; nucleotides outside the gene matches: 12. The germline V gene encodes CDR1 SGHRS and CDR2 YFSETQ. The CDR3 protein is CASSTQREKRSNEQFF. CDR3 nucleotides: TGCGCCAGCAGCACTCAGCGGGAGAAAAGGTCCAATGAGCAGTTCTTC. The full variable domain, completed using reference TRBV5-1 and TRBJ2-1, is KAGVTQTPRYLIKTRGQQVTLSCSPISGHRSVSWYQQTPGQGLQFLFEYFSETQRNKGNFPGRFSGRQFSNSRSEMNVSTLELGDSALYLCASSTQREKRSNEQFFGPGTRLTVL.